The present entry profiles one T cell receptor beta chain with its context. There are a few counts of this clone. Its recognized antigen is unknown. Per-base qualities were not stored, and no clone one base away is much larger. V is clipped by 5 bases and J by 1 base, and the sequence between their germline boundaries is 5 bases long. The germline V gene encodes CDR1 MNHEY and CDR2 SVGAGI. The CDR3 has 12 amino acids, counting the end cysteine and phenylalanine. Of the read, only the CDR3 DNA is kept; its 36 bases are in frame from base 1. The library relied on the immunoSEQ multiplex PCR assay. The multiplex PCR relied on a mix of 60 forward primers for TCR Vbeta segments and 13 reverse primers for TCR Jbeta segments. A multiplex PCR assay on genomic DNA amplified the CDR3 region of rearranged TCR beta genes. The Illumina HiSeq System was used to sequence the amplified TCR beta libraries as 87-base-pair reads. The source study handled its data this way. A later analysis tallied 75 million to 95 million unique TCR beta chains across the 600 to 700 repertoires, and roughly 11 million of those chains were shared by two or more donors. To remove PCR and sequencing errors, raw reads were error-corrected and collapsed into unique sequences using a nearest-neighbor algorithm that merged closely related sequences. CDR3 sequences were aligned to IMGT reference sequences to assign V, D and J gene segments. For a sequence to be retained, at least a six-nucleotide match to both a V gene segment and a J gene segment was required. A rearrangement was called productive if the CDR3 had no stop codons and remained in frame with V and J, and every other rearrangement was called non-productive. Following IMGT convention, CDR3 was defined as the stretch from the second conserved V-encoded cysteine to the conserved J-encoded phenylalanine. In an earlier analysis of 500 to 650 of the donors, sequences lacking an unambiguous match to a single V gene segment were excluded. An earlier analysis of a few hundred of the donors called V segments functional above 56.7% productive rearrangements and segregating when the between-donor standard deviation exceeded 5%. A statistical classification framework was developed to diagnose cytomegalovirus status using the catalog of TCR beta chain sequences. V and J gene assignment, in a later analysis, came from comparing TCR nucleotide sequences with IMGT/GENE-DB human TR gene sequences. A later analysis assigned CDR3 sequences and most-parsimonious VDJ recombination scenarios with the TCRdist pipeline. In a later analysis, each TCR beta chain was defined by its CDR3 amino acid sequence together with its V-gene family, and reads without a unique V-gene family were excluded. A later analysis removed over 500 highly shared, low-generation-probability nucleotide sequences to deal with suspected cross-contamination and a sequencing artifact. For each public chain, a later analysis derived a clonal expansion index from normalized ranks of inferred template counts within each repertoire. In a later analysis, generation probabilities were computed using a VDJ recombination model fitted to out-of-frame rearrangements, and the results were checked against IGoR. In a later analysis, hypergeometric tests were used to score TCR-TCR, TCR-HLA and TCR-CMV co-occurrence, with a repertoire-size bias correction applied to TCR pairs. A later analysis estimated false discovery rates by permuting HLA or CMV assignments 20 times. In a later analysis, co-occurring TCRs were grouped using DBSCAN, with TCRdist sequence similarity added in when clustering inside HLA-allele-positive subsets. Repertoires with fewer than 30,000 or more than 120,000 public chains, plus five repertoires with anomalous nucleotide sharing, were excluded from co-occurrence clustering. What TCRdb holds here is the immuneACCESS table cut down to in-frame rearrangements. Part of the clones is not present; checked against another copy, under half of the missing clones reflect an unresolved V gene, and the others are unexplained. V, J and clone size derive from that table, while D and trimming were established from the DNA sequence. The sample table records around 67,000 clones; around 78% of these occur just once. Roughly 7.8% of the sample rests with the top ten.

In total, roughly 710 healthy bone marrow donors made up the cohort. Cohort members were all nominally healthy when sampled, although unrecorded immune exposures were likely present. The donor was CMV seropositive and was included in the group of 289 seropositive cohort members. Every donor gave a peripheral blood sample, and the peripheral blood mononuclear cells from that sample were used for TCR beta sequencing. The Qiagen DNeasy Blood Extraction Kit was used to extract genomic DNA from the blood cell samples. The record originates from a study of cytomegalovirus exposure and HLA in healthy donors (dated by TCRdb to the late 2010s). Regarding the study in general: An earlier analysis of roughly 500 of the donors reported approximately 300 Gb of sequence data and around 110 million unique TCR beta sequences from 150 million to 200 million T cells. About 330 gigabases of sequencing data and 91 million or so unique TCR sequences made up an early release that covered 640 HLA-typed donors. Among the approximately 420 genotyped donors, under 90% belonged to the genetic ancestry cluster associated with self-reported Caucasian donors. The aim of the study was to test whether cataloging public T cell receptors could identify signatures of past pathogen exposure. The T cell repertoires of roughly 660 subjects were profiled by immunosequencing and related to cytomegalovirus serostatus. Along with the roughly 670-subject first cohort, a separate validation cohort of over 90 different subjects was used. High-throughput TCR immunosequencing, statistical association of individual TCRs with disease status, and machine learning were combined to predict cytomegalovirus infection status. A later analysis re-analyzed previously published TCR beta repertoires from hundreds of donors and added high-resolution HLA genotyping to study TCR occurrence patterns. The later analysis used no new phenotypic data to find candidate immune exposures, relying instead on TCR beta sequences and their occurrence across donors. An earlier analysis of some 500 of the donors applied high-throughput TCR beta sequencing to assess whether each TCR beta V gene segment acted as functional or pseudogenic. Donor age, sex, ethnicity and CMV serostatus were collected together with the repertoire data. In a later genetic analysis, genome-wide SNP genotypes for about three fifths of the roughly 670 donors were used, and that subset was treated as a discovery cohort. All discovery cohort repertoires had been generated using a single sequencing platform. Both class I and class II loci were covered by HLA typing, at four-digit resolution. Typing coverage varied by locus: roughly 629-630 donors for A, B, C, DRB1 and DQB1; around 560 for DQA1; 600 to 610 for DPA1; roughly 470 for DPB1. Four to six DR-DQ haplotypes were handled as single units for association and clustering because linkage in the cohort was strong. On average, roughly 250,000 unique TCR beta nucleotide sequences were sequenced per donor among 398 genotyped donors of the cohort, with roughly a sixth of those sequences being non-productive. The study at large found these results: A later analysis found that most CMV-associated TCR beta chains appeared HLA-restricted, with HLA associations seemingly driven largely by CMV exposure. HLA typing was unavailable for some donors at each locus, so association tests used only the typed subset. This cohort had only TCR beta chains sequenced, and the lack of alpha or paired-chain data limited which features could be detected. A cluster of highly shared sequence variants was judged likely to be a technical artifact of the sequencing pipeline. Correlated functional status among segregating V segments might be attributable to linkage disequilibrium, but an unknown experimental factor could not be ruled out. The only immune exposure information available for the cohort was CMV serostatus. An earlier analysis of around 600 of the donors showed that most TCR beta V segments appeared in productive rearrangements either about 90% or about 30% of the time, which broadly matched IMGT annotations. A further reported finding was that TCR beta sequences accurately predicted the HLA-A and HLA-B alleles for most subjects in the first cohort. Strong co-occurrence of HLA alleles, especially DR and DQ, made assigning TCR associations to individual alleles difficult. The classifier was reported to diagnose cytomegalovirus status with high specificity and sensitivity in both the original and validation cohorts. According to the authors, the approach could potentially be generalized to other disease states and immunological phenotypes. Three of the identified cytomegalovirus-associated TCR beta chains were confirmed in vitro to be specific for cytomegalovirus antigens. In the study, around 150 TCR beta chains were listed as associated with cytomegalovirus. V-gene and J-gene trimming of TCR beta chains was associated with a missense DCLRE1C variant in a later genetic analysis, and the association was replicated in an independent cohort. In a later genetic analysis, fewer N-insertions in productive TCRs were reported among donors in an Asian-associated ancestry cluster than the roughly 700-donor mean. Because counts were too low, under 20 rarely observed V segments, including chromosome 9 orphons, were left out of the earlier analysis of some 600 of the donors. Across donors, most TCR sequences were observed very rarely, whereas some public TCRs were present in many individuals. A later analysis reported that several top co-occurrence clusters appeared linked to parvovirus B19, influenza, CMV and Epstein-Barr virus. In a later analysis, HLA-associated TCR beta chains showed more clonal expansion and lower generation probabilities than non-associated chains that were equally common. Some IMGT-functional V segments, including TRBV6-2 and TRBV6-3, could not be told apart with the 87-base-pair reads, so those segments were excluded. Specific HLA alleles were associated with 15,000 to 20,000 TCR beta sequences at a false discovery rate of 0.05 in a later analysis. In a later analysis, TCR association rates were found to vary across HLA loci, with the most associated TCRs seen for DRB1 alleles and the fewest for HLA-C alleles. Presence/absence analyses assumed roughly uniform sequencing depth across donors, an assumption that may not hold.

The sequenced sample was PBMCs. This sequence was found in a man between 18 and 29 years old in good health and CMV-seropositive. The rearranged segments are TRBV6-5 and TRBJ1-1; the D gene cannot be named for sure. The nucleotide sequence reads TGTGCCAGCAGTCGAGGGAACACTGAAGCTTTCTTT. Translated, it gives CASSRGNTEAFF.